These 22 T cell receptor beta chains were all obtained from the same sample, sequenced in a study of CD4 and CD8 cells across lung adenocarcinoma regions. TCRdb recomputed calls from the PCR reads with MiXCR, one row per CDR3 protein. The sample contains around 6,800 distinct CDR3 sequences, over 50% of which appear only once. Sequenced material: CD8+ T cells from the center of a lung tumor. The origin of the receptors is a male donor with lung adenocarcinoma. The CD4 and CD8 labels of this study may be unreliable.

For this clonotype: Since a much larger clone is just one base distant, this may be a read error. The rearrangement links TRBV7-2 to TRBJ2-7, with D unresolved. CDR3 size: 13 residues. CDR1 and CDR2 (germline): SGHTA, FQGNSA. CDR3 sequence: CSSSLDLVGEQYF. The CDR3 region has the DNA TGTTCCAGCAGCTTAGATTTAGTGGGGGAGCAGTACTTC.

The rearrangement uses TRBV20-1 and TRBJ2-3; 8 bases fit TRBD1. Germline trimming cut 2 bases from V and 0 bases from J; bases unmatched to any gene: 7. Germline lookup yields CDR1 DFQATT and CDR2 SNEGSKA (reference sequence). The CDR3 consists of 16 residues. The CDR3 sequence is CSARTRTGLSTDTQYF. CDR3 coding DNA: TGCAGTGCTAGAACCAGGACAGGGCTAAGCACAGATACGCAGTATTTT.

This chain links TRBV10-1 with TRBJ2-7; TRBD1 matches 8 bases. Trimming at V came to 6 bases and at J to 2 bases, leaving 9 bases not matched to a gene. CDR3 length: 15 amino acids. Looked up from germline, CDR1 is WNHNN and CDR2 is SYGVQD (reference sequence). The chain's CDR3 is CASSQGTGGTYEQYF. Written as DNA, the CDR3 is TGCGCCAGCAGCCAAGGGACAGGAGGGACCTACGAGCAGTACTTC.

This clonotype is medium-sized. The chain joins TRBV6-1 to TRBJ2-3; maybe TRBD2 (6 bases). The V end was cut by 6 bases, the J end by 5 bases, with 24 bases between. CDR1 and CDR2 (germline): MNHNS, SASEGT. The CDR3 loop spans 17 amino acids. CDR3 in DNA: TGTGCCAGCAGGGGCGTGGGGCCGGGAGAAAGGAGAGATACGCAGTATTTT. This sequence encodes CASRGVGPGERRDTQYF.

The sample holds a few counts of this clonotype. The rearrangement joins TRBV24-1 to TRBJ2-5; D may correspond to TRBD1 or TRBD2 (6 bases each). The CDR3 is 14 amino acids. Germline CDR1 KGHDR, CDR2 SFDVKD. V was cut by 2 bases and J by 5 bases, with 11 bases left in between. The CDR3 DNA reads TGTGCCACCAGTGATTCCAGAGGGGGGGAGACCCAGTACTTC. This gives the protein CATSDSRGGETQYF.

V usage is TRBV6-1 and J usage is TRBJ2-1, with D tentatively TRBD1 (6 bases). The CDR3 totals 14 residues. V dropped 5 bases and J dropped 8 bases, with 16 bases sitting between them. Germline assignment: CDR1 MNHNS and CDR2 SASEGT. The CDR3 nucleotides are TGTGCCAGCAGTCCGGTGCAGGGGCTGGATGAGCAGTTCTTC. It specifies CASSPVQGLDEQFF.

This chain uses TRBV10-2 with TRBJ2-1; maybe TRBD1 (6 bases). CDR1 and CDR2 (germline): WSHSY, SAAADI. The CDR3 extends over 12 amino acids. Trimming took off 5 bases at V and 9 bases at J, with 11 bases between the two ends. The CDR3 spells CASSQGSGEQFF. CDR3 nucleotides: TGCGCCAGCAGTCAGGGGAGCGGTGAGCAGTTCTTC.

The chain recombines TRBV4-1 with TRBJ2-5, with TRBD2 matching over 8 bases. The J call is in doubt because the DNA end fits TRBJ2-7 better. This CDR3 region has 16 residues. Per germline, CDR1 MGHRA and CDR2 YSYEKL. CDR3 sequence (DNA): TGCGCCAGCAGCCAAGATTCTAGCGGGCCTACCTACGAGCAGTACTTC. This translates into CASSQDSSGPTYEQYF.

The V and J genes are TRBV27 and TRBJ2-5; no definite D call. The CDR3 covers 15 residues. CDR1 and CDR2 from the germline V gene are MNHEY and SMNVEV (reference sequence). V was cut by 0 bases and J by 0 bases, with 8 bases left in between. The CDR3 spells CASSLSWADQETQYF. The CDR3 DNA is TGTGCCAGCAGTTTATCGTGGGCAGACCAAGAGACCCAGTACTTC.

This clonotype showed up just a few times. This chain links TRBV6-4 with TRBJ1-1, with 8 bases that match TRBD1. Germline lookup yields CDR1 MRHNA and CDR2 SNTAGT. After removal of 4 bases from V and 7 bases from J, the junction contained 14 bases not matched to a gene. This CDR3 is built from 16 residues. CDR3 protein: CASSASTGAGLGEAFF. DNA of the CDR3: TGTGCCAGCAGTGCCTCGACAGGGGCAGGTTTGGGTGAAGCTTTCTTT.

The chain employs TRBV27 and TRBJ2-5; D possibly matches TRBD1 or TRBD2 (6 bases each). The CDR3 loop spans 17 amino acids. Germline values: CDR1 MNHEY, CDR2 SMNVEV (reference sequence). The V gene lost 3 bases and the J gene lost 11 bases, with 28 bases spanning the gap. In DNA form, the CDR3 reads TGTGCCAGCAGTTTGGGGACCGGGGGCCGTGACCCAGATACGCAGTACTTC. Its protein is CASSLGTGGRDPDTQYF.

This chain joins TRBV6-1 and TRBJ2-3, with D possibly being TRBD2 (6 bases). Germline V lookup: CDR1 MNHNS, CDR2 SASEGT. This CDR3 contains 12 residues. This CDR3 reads CGLGDLTDTQYF. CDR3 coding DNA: TGTGGGTTAGGGGACTTGACAGATACGCAGTATTTT.

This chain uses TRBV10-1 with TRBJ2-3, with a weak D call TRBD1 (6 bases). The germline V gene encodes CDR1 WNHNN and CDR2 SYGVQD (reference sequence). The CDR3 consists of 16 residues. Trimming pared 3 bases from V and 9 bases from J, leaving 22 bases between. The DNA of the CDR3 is TGCGCCAGCAGTGAAGCCCTGGCTGGACGCACAGGGACGCAGTATTTT. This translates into CASSEALAGRTGTQYF.

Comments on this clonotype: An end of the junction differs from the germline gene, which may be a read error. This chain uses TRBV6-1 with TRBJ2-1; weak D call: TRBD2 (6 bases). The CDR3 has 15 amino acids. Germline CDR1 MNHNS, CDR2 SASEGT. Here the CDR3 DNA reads TGTGCCAGGAGGCATGCGGGACGGGACCAAGAGACCCAGTATTTC. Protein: CARRHAGRDQETQYF.

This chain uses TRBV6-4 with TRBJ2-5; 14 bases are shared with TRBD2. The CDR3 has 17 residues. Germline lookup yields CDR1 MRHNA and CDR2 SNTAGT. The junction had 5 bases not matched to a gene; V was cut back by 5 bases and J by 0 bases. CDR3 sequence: CASSPRLAGGYQETQYF. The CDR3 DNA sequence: TGTGCCAGCAGTCCGAGACTAGCGGGGGGGTACCAAGAGACCCAGTACTTC.

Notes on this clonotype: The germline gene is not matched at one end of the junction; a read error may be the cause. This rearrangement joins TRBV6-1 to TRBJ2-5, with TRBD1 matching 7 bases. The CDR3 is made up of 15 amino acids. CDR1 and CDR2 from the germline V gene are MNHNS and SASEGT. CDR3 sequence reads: CASGEGGRDTETQYF. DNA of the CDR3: TGTGCCAGCGGTGAAGGGGGCCGTGACACAGAGACCCAGTACTTC.

The CDR3 DNA follows: TGTGCCAGCAGCCCCTGGACAGCCCTCAAGCCGGATACGCAGTATTTT. This encodes CASSPWTALKPDTQYF. The chain links TRBV7-2 to TRBJ2-3; D might be TRBD1 (6 bases). V lost 5 bases to trimming and J lost 6 bases, with 21 bases between them. Germline V lookup: CDR1 SGHTA, CDR2 FQGNSA. There are 16 residues in the CDR3.

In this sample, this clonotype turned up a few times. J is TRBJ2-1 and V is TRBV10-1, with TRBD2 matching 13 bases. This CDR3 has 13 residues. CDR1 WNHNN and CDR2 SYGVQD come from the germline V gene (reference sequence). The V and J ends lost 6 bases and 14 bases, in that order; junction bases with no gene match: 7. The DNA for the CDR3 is TGCGCCAGCAGCCCTCGGACTAGCGGGAGTAAGTTCTTC. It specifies CASSPRTSGSKFF.

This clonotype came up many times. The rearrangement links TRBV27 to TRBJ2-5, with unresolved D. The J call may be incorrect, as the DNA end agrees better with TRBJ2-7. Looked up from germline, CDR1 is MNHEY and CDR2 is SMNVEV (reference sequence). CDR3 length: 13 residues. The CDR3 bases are TGTGCCAGCAGTTTGGGCTGGGCCTACGAGCAGTACTTC. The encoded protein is CASSLGWAYEQYF.

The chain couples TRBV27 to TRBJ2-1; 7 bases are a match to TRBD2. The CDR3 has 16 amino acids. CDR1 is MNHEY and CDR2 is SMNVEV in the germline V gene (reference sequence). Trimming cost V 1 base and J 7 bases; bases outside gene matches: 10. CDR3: CASSLFAGGGGNEQFF. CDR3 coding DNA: TGTGCCAGCAGTTTATTTGCGGGCGGGGGAGGTAATGAGCAGTTCTTC.

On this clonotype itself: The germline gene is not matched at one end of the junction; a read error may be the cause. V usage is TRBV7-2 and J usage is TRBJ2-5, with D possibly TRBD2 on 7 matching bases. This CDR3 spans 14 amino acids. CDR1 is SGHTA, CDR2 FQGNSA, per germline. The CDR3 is CAGRGGGEPDTQYF. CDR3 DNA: TGTGCGGGGCGCGGGGGCGGTGAACCAGATACCCAGTACTTT. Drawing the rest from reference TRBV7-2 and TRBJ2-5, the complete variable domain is GAGVSQSPSNKVTEKGKDVELRCDPISGHTALYWYRQSLGQGLEFLIYFQGNSAPDKSGLPSDRFSAERTGGSVSTLTIQRTQQEDSAVYLCAGRGGGEPDTQYFGPGTRLLVL.

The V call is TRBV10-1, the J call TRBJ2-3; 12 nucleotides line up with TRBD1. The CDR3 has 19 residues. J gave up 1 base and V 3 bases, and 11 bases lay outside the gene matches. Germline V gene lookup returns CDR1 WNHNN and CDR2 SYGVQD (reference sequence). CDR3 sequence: CASSDRVGGQGAGTDTQYF. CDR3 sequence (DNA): TGCGCCAGCAGTGATCGTGTGGGGGGACAGGGGGCTGGCACAGATACGCAGTATTTT.